The 8 T cell receptor beta chains reported below all come from one sample, sequenced in a study of OX40 agonist ivuxolimab in advanced cancers. Receptor amplification or capture employed the immunoSEQ multiplex PCR assay. Not all clones reach the TCRdb copy of this immuneACCESS table, which keeps in-frame sequences only. Checked studies attribute under half of the gap to unresolved V genes and leave the rest unexplained. This sample is represented by about 77,000 clones; over 80% of them were singletons. Together, the top ten hold around 0.3% of the sample. Here the sequenced sample was CD4+ or CD8+ T cells sorted from blood, taken in a trial of the OX40 agonist ivuxolimab. These receptors were obtained from an adult with an advanced solid tumor such as melanoma, head and neck, liver or kidney cancer.

The chain uses TRBV9 and TRBJ2-5; D may be TRBD1 or TRBD2 (5 bases each). The CDR3 is made up of 14 amino acids. The germline V gene encodes CDR1 SGDLS and CDR2 YYNGEE. Trimming took off 4 bases at V and 5 bases at J, with 15 bases between the two ends. CDR3 coding DNA: TGTGCCAGCAGCTTTGGGGCGGGTCACGAGACCCAGTACTTC. Its translation is CASSFGAGHETQYF.

This chain uses TRBV28 with TRBJ2-3, with a tentative D call TRBD2 (6 bases). The V and J ends lost 6 bases and 2 bases respectively, with 12 bases between them. The CDR3 sequence is 14 residues long. Germline V gene sequence: CDR1 MDHEN, CDR2 SYDVKM. The CDR3 DNA is TGTGCCAGCAGCCGGGGACTTGTCACAGATACGCAGTATTTT. Translating it yields CASSRGLVTDTQYF.

This sequence joins TRBV5-7 and TRBJ1-5; TRBD1 might be the D (5 bases). TRBV5-7 is assigned to the ORF class and has an uncertain function. The germline V and J ends were trimmed by 4 bases and 3 bases, with 11 bases remaining between them. The CDR3 is made up of 14 amino acids. CDR3 sequence: CASSHAGVNQPQHF. The CDR3 region has the DNA TGTGCCAGCAGCCATGCGGGGGTCAATCAGCCCCAGCATTTT.

The chain employs TRBV6-4 and TRBJ2-1, with TRBD2 as a possible D gene (6 bases). Per germline, CDR1 MRHNA and CDR2 SNTAGT. This CDR3 contains 12 residues. V gave up 5 bases and J gave up 9 bases, with 11 bases separating them. The CDR3: CASSTQGGEQFF. The CDR3 nucleotides are TGTGCCAGCAGTACTCAGGGAGGTGAGCAGTTCTTC.

This sequence joins TRBV7-2 and TRBJ2-1; TRBD2 matches at 9 bases. The CDR3 totals 15 residues. Trimming cost V 1 base and J 8 bases; bases outside gene matches: 6. Germline CDR1 and CDR2: SGHTA and FQGNSA. CDR3 residues: CASSLVASGNDEQFF. As DNA, the CDR3 is TGTGCCAGCAGCTTAGTGGCTAGCGGGAACGATGAGCAGTTCTTC.

CDR3: CASSLEGRGNYGYTF. Written as DNA, the CDR3 is TGTGCCAGCAGCTTAGAAGGAAGGGGTAACTATGGCTACACCTTC. The V and J genes are TRBV7-2 and TRBJ1-2; tentatively, D is TRBD1 (5 bases). V lost 1 base to trimming and J lost 1 base, with 10 bases between them. Per germline, CDR1 SGHTA and CDR2 FQGNSA. This CDR3 contains 15 residues.

The chain uses TRBV5-1 and TRBJ2-7; D gene uncertain. The CDR3 consists of 14 residues. Germline CDR1 SGHRS, CDR2 YFSETQ. V was pared by 0 bases and J by 4 bases, with 11 bases between. The CDR3 region has the DNA TGCGCCAGCAGCTTGGCAGCCAAGTTGTACGAGCAGTACTTC. Its protein product is CASSLAAKLYEQYF.

V is TRBV19 and J is TRBJ2-6, with D uncertain. The CDR3 length is 15 residues. Between the trimmed V and J ends, which lost 7 bases and 0 bases, there was a span of 10 bases. Germline loops: CDR1 LNHDA, CDR2 SQIVND (reference sequence). This CDR3 is CASTAGDSGANVLTF. CDR3 DNA: TGTGCCAGTACGGCAGGAGACTCTGGGGCCAACGTCCTGACTTTC.